One sample yielded the 3 T cell receptor beta chains listed below, sequenced in a study of T cells in Graves' hyperthyroidism and ophthalmopathy (dated by TCRdb to about 2019). The library came from multiplex PCR. Sequenced using an Illumina HiSeq 2000. The TCR beta CDR3 regions were amplified from RNA transcripts. The first round of RT-PCR for the TCR CDR3 was performed with the HTBI primer set and the Qiagen OneStep RT-PCR kit. TCRdb itself trimmed the public reads at Q25 with fastp, ran MiXCR and retained productive beta chains. Identical CDR3 proteins give one entry, which carries the most common genes and DNA. This sample has approximately 260,000 distinct CDR3 sequences in its table, and over 12% of those were observed once. About 30% of the sample comes from the top ten. Sequencing input: blood. These receptor sequences come from a woman aged 45-65 years with Graves' hyperthyroidism that later progressed to Graves' ophthalmopathy.

This clonotype was detected many times. V gene TRBV20-1 combines with J gene TRBJ2-6; D gene unclear. V lost 6 bases, J lost 0 bases, and 9 bases lay in between. CDR3 length: 14 residues. Germline V gene sequence: CDR1 DFQATT, CDR2 SNEGSKA (reference sequence). The CDR3 coding sequence is TGCAGTGCCGTACAGCGCTCTGGGGCCAACGTCCTGACTTTC. Amino acid sequence: CSAVQRSGANVLTF.

The CDR3 DNA is TGCGCCAGCAGCTTGGCCGTGGAAGGACGTTCACCCCTCCACTTT. It encodes CASSLAVEGRSPLHF. This chain uses TRBV5-1 with TRBJ1-6, with D unresolved. The CDR3 is made up of 15 amino acids. V gave up 0 bases and J gave up 9 bases, with 13 bases separating them. Germline V gene lookup returns CDR1 SGHRS and CDR2 YFSETQ.

In this sample, this clonotype turned up many times. This sequence joins TRBV6-6 and TRBJ1-3; 7 bases are a match to TRBD1. The germline V gene has CDR1 MNHNY and CDR2 SVGAGI (reference sequence). V shed 2 bases and J 7 bases; nucleotides not matched to a gene: 2. This CDR3 spans 13 amino acids. The CDR3 region is CASSYAGGNTIYF. DNA for the CDR3: TGTGCCAGCAGTTACGCAGGGGGGAACACCATATATTTT.